The clone carrying this T cell receptor beta chain turned up a few times. Its target is not known. The data stem from a study of identical twins. Study conclusions and caveats: Invariant MAIT and iNKT cells may have partly biased zero-insertion analyses.

Template switching added a universal primer site, and cDNA bore unique molecular identifiers. TCRdb reprocessed the 5' RACE reads via MiXCR and lists one record per CDR3 protein. The data hold around 480,000 distinct CDR3 sequences, with 14% observed a single time. This CDR3 spans 14 amino acids. The V and J ends lost 6 bases and 2 bases respectively, with 11 bases between them. The sample was also linked to a second study, of yellow fever vaccine responses in identical twins.

The source of this sequence is a woman aged 18-29 years in good health. This chain connects TRBV12-3 or TRBV12-4 to TRBJ2-4; perhaps TRBD1 as D (5 bases). Sequenced: CD4+ T cells sorted from blood. This CDR3 is CASRPQGSKNIQYF. In DNA, the CDR3 is TGTGCCAGCAGACCCCAGGGATCCAAAAACATTCAGTACTTC.